This T cell receptor beta chain derives from a study of radiotherapy plus CTLA-4 blockade in lung cancer. Germline trimming cut 3 bases from V and 3 bases from J; bases unmatched to any gene: 5. Germline V CDR1 and CDR2: SGHRS, YFSETQ. This CDR3 region has 14 residues. People whose metastatic non-small-cell lung cancer was chemo-refractory got focal radiation along with CTLA-4 blockade by ipilimumab. Only in-frame clones appear in the TCRdb table, and some are missing; sequencing was by immunoSEQ multiplex PCR. The sample lists tens of thousands of clones, roughly 84% seen once, with 35% to 45% in the top ten.

The material sequenced was peripheral blood, taken from a patient treated with radiotherapy plus ipilimumab. This chain links TRBV5-1 with TRBJ2-7; 8 bases match TRBD2. The source of this sequence is a human donor with non-small cell lung cancer that progressed on radiotherapy plus ipilimumab. The CDR3 DNA reads TGCGCCAGCAGCTCAGTGGGACTAGGCTACGAGCAGTACTTC. Encoded protein: CASSSVGLGYEQYF.